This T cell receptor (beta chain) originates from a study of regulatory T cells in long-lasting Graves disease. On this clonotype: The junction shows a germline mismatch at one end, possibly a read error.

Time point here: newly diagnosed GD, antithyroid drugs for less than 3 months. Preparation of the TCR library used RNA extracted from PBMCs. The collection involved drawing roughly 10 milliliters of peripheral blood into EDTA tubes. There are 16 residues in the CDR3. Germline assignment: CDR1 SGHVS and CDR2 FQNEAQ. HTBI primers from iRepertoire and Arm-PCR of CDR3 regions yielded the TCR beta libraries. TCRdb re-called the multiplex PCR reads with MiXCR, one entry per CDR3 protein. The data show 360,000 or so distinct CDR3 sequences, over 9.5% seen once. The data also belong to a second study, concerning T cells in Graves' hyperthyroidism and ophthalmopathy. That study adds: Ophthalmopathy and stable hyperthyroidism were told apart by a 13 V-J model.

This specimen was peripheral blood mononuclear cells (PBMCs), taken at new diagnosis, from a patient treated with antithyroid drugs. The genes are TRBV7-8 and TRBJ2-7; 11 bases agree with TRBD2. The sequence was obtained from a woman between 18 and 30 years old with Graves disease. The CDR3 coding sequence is TGTGCCAGCCGCTTAGCACAAGGACTAGCGGGCTACGAGCAGTACTTC. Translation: CASRLAQGLAGYEQYF.